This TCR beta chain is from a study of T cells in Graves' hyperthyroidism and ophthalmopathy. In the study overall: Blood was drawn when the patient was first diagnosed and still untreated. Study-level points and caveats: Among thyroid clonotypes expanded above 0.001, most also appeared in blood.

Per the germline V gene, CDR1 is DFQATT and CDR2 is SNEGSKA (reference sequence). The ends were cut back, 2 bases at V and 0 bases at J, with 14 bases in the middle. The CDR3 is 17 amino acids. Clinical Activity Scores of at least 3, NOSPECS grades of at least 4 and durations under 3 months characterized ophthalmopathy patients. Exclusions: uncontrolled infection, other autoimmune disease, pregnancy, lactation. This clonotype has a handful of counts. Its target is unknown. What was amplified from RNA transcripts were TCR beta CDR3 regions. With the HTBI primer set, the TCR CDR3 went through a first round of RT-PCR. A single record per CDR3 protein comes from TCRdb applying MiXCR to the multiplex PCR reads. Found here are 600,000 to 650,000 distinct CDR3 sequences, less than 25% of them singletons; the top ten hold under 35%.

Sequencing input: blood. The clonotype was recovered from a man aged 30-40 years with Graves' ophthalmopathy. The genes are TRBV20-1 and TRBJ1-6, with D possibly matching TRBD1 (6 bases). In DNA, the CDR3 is TGCAGTGCTAGACAGGACAGCGAGAGCTCCTATAATTCACCCCTCCACTTT. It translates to CSARQDSESSYNSPLHF.